The 8 T cell receptor beta chains below all came from one sample that was sequenced in a study of blood T cell repertoires in COVID-19. Method: immunoSEQ multiplex PCR; TCRdb's copy keeps in-frame clones and lacks some. There are 150,000 or so clones in the sample; under 90% occur only once, and approximately 7.7% lies in the top ten. Sequencing was performed on PBMCs or T cells enriched from blood (not recorded which). These TCRs come from a woman aged 45 to 65 who had recovered from COVID-19.

The V gene is TRBV11-3, the J gene TRBJ1-6, with D possibly being TRBD1 (5 bases). The V end was cut by 3 bases, the J end by 7 bases, with 10 bases between. The CDR3 contains 14 residues. CDR1 and CDR2 from the germline V gene are SGHNT and YENEEA. The DNA of the CDR3 is TGTGCCAGCAGCTTTTCCAGGGCGAATTCACCCCTCCACTTT. It translates to CASSFSRANSPLHF. Full variable domain (missing parts from reference TRBV11-3 and TRBJ1-6): EAGVVQSPRYKIIEKKQPVAFWCNPISGHNTLYWYLQNLGQGPELLIRYENEEAVDDSQLPKDRFSAERLKGVDSTLKIQPAELGDSAVYLCASSFSRANSPLHFGNGTRLTVT.

V gene TRBV4-3 combines with J gene TRBJ1-2; no reliable D call. The germline CDR1 and CDR2 sequences are LGHNA and YSLEER. There are 16 residues in the CDR3. Trimming cost V 0 bases and J 3 bases, with 14 bases left between them. CDR3 DNA: TGCGCCAGCAGCCAAGACCACCCACGTTCAGACTATGGCTACACCTTC. It yields the protein CASSQDHPRSDYGYTF.

The V gene is TRBV7-2, the J gene TRBJ2-5; D uncertain. Germline V lookup: CDR1 SGHTA, CDR2 FQGNSA. CDR3 length: 13 residues. Between the trimmed V and J ends, which lost 2 bases and 4 bases, there was a span of 8 bases. CDR3 bases: TGTGCCAGCAGCTTACGGTCGGGAGAGACCCAGTACTTC. Translation: CASSLRSGETQYF.

The rearrangement links TRBV7-8 to TRBJ2-2; 7 nucleotides align to TRBD1. The ends lost 5 bases at V and 3 bases at J; junction bases unmatched: 6. CDR1 is SGHVS and CDR2 is FQNEAQ in the germline V gene. The CDR3 is 15 amino acids. The CDR3 sequence is CASSRRQGDTGELFF. The DNA for the CDR3 is TGTGCCAGCAGCCGCAGACAGGGCGACACCGGGGAGCTGTTTTTT.

There are a few counts of this clone. The chain combines TRBV4-2 with TRBJ2-3; perhaps TRBD2 as D (5 bases). Per germline, CDR1 LGHNA and CDR2 YNFKEQ. The V end was cut by 0 bases, the J end by 3 bases, with 10 bases between. The CDR3 is made up of 15 amino acids. CDR3 in DNA: TGTGCCAGCAGCCAAGATAAGCGGCCAACAGATACGCAGTATTTT. Translating it yields CASSQDKRPTDTQYF.

The chain combines TRBV6-5 with TRBJ2-7, with D possibly being TRBD1 (5 bases). The V gene lost 5 bases and the J gene lost 3 bases, with 14 bases spanning the gap. The germline V gene encodes CDR1 MNHEY and CDR2 SVGAGI. This CDR3 is 14 amino acids long. Here the CDR3 reads CASSRGQYDYEQYF. The CDR3 nucleotides are TGTGCCAGCAGTCGAGGACAATACGACTACGAGCAGTACTTC.

The rearrangement links TRBV3-1 (or the pseudogene TRBV3-2) to TRBJ2-1, with 10 bases lining up with TRBD2. The CDR3 runs to 15 residues. CDR1 is LGHDT, CDR2 YNNKEL, per germline (reference sequence). Unmatched junction bases numbered 5, after V lost 0 bases and J lost 9 bases. Here the CDR3 DNA reads TGTGCCAGCAGCCAAGATGTAGCGGGAGGACGTGAGCAGTTCTTC. Translated, it gives CASSQDVAGGREQFF.

This chain uses TRBV6-5 with TRBJ2-5, with D tentatively TRBD1 (6 bases). The germline V and J ends were trimmed by 10 bases and 7 bases, with 25 bases remaining between them. CDR1 and CDR2 from the germline V gene are MNHEY and SVGAGI. The CDR3 contains 15 residues. CDR3 region: CATWDRLQGFGTQYF. The CDR3 DNA reads as TGTGCCACCTGGGACCGTTTACAGGGCTTCGGGACCCAGTACTTC.